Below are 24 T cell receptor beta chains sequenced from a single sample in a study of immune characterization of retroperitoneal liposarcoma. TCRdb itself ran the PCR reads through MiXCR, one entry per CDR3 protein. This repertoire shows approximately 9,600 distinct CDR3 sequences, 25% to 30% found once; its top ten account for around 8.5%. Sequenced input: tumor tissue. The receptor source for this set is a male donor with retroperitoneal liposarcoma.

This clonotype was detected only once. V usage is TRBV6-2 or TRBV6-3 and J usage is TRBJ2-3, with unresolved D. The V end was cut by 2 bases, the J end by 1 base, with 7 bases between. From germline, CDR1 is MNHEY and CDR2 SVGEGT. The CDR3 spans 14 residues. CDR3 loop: CASSYRQRTDTQYF. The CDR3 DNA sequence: TGTGCCAGCAGTTACCGGCAACGCACAGATACGCAGTATTTT.

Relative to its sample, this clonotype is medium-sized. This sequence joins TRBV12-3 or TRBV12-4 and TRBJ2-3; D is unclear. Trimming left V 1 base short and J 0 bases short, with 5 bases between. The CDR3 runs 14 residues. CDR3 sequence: CASSLEASTDTQYF. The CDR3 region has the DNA TGTGCCAGCAGTTTAGAGGCTAGCACAGATACGCAGTATTTT.

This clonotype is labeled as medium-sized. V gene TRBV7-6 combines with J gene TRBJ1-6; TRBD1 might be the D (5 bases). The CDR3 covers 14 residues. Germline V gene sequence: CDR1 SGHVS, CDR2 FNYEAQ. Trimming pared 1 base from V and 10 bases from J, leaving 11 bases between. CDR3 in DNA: TGTGCCAGCAGCTTAGGACAGCCTAACTCACCCCTCCACTTT. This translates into CASSLGQPNSPLHF.

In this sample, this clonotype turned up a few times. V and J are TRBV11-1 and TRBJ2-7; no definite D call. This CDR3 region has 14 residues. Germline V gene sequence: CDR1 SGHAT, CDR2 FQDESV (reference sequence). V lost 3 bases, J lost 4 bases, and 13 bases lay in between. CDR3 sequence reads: CASSLVIGHYEQYF. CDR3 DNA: TGTGCCAGCAGCTTGGTGATAGGGCATTACGAGCAGTACTTC. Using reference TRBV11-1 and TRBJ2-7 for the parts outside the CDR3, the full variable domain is EAEVAQSPRYKITEKSQAVAFWCDPISGHATLYWYRQILGQGPELLVQFQDESVVDDSQLPKDRFSAERLKGVDSTLKIQPAELGDSAMYLCASSLVIGHYEQYFGPGTRLTVT.

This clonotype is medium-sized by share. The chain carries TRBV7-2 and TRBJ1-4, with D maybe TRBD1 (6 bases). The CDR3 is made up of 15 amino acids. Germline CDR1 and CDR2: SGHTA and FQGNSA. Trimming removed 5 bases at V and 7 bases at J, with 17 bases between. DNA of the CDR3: TGTGCCAGCAGCACGATGACAGGTTTGGGTGAAAAACTGTTTTTT. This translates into CASSTMTGLGEKLFF.

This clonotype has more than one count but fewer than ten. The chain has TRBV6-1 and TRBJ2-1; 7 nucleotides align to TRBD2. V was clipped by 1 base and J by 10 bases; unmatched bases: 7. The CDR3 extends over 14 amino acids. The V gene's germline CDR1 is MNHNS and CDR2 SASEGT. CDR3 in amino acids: CASSEVGGVYEQFF. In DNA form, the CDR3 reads TGTGCCAGCAGTGAAGTGGGGGGGGTCTACGAGCAGTTCTTC.

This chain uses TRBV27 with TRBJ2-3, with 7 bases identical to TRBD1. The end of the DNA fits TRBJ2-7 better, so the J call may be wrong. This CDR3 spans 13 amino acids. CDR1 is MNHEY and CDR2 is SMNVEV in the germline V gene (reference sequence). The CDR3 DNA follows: TGTGCCAGCAGTTTAGACAGGGCCCACGAGCAGTACTTC. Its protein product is CASSLDRAHEQYF.

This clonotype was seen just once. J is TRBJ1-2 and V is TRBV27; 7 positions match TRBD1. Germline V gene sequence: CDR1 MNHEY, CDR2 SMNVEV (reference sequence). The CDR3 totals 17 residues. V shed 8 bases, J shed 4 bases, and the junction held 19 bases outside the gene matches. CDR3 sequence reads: CASQGMNRGGGAYGYTF. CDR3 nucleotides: TGTGCCAGCCAGGGAATGAACAGGGGTGGGGGGGCCTATGGCTACACCTTC.

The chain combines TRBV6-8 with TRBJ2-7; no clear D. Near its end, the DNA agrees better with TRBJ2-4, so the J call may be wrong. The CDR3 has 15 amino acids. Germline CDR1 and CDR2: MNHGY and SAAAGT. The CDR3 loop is CASSIFGRAKNIQYF. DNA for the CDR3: TGTGCCAGCAGTATCTTCGGAAGAGCCAAAAACATTCAGTACTTC.

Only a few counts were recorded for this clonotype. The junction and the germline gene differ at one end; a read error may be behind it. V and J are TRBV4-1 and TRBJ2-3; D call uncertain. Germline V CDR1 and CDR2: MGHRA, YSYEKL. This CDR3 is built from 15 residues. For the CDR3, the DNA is TGTGCCAGCAGCCAAGACTTCAGGATTACAGATACGCAGTATTTT. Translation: CASSQDFRITDTQYF.

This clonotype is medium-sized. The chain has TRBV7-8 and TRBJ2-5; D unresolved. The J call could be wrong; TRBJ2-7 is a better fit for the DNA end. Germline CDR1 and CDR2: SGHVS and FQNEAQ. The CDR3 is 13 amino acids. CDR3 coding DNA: TGTGCCAGCAGCTTACGCCCTCTGTTCGAGCAGTACTTC. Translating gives CASSLRPLFEQYF.

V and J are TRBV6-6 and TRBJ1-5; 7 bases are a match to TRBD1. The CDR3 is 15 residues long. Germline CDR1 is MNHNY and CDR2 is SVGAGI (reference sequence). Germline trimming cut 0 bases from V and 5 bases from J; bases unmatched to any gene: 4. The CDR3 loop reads CASSYSGDSYQPQHF. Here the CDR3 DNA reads TGTGCCAGCAGTTACTCAGGGGACAGTTATCAGCCCCAGCATTTT.

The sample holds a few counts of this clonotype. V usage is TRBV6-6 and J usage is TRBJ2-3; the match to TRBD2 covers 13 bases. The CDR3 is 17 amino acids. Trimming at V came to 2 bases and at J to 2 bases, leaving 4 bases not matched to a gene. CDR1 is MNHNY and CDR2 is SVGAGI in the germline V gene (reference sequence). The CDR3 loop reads CASSYGGLAGFTDTQYF. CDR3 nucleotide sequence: TGTGCCAGCAGTTACGGGGGACTAGCGGGATTCACAGATACGCAGTATTTT.

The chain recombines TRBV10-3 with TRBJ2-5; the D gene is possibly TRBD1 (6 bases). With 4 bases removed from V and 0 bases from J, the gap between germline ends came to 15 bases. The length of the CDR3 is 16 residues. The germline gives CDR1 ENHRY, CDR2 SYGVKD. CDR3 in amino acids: CAISGGPGAYQETQYF. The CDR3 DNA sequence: TGTGCCATCAGTGGCGGCCCAGGGGCGTACCAAGAGACCCAGTACTTC.

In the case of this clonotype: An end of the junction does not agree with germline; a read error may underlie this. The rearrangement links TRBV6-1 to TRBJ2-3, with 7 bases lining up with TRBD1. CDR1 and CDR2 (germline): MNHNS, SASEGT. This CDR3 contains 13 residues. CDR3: CASSWDRQDAQYF. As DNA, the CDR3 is TGTGCCAGCAGCTGGGACAGACAAGATGCGCAGTATTTT.

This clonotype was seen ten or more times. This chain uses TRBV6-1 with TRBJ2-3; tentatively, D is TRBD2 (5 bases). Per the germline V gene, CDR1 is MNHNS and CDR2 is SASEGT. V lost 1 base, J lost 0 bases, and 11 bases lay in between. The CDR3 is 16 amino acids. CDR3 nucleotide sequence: TGTGCCAGCAGTGAAGTCGGCGGGTATAGCACAGATACGCAGTATTTT. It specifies CASSEVGGYSTDTQYF.

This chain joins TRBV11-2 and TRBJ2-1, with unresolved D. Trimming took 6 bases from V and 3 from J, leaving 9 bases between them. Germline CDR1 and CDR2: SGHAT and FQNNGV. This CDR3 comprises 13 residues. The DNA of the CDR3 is TGTGCCAGCAGGACTGGCGACTACAATGAGCAGTTCTTC. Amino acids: CASRTGDYNEQFF.

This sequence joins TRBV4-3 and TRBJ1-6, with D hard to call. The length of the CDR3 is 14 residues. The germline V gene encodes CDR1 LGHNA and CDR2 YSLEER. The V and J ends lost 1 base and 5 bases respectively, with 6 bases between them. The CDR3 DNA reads TGCGCCAGCAGCCAAGGGTCTGATAATTCACCCCTCCACTTT. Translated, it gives CASSQGSDNSPLHF.

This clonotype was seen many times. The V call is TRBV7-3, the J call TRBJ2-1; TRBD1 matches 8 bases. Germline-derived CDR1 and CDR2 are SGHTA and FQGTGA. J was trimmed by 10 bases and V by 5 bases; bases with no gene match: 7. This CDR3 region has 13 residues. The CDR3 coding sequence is TGTGCCAGCAGCATTGGACAGGGCTACGAGCAGTTCTTC. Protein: CASSIGQGYEQFF.

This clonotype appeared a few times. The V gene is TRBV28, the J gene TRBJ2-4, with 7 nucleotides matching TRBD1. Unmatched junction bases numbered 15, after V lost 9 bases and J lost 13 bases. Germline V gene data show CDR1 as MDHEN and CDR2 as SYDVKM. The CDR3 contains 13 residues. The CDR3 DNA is TGTGCCAGTCCGAGGCAGGGGGTAGGGGAGCAGTACTTC. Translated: CASPRQGVGEQYF.

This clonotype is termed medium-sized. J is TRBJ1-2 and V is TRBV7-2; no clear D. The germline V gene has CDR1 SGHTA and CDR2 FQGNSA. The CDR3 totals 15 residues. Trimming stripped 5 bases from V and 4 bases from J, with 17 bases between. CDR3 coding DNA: TGTGCCAGCAGCCCGGATTTTCGGGGAGGCTATGGCTACACCTTC. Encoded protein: CASSPDFRGGYGYTF.

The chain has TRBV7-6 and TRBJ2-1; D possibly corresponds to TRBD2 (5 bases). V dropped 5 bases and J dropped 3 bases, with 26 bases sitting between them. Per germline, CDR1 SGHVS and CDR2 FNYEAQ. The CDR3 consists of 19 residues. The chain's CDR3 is CASSLPFLQSEEGYNEQFF. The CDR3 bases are TGTGCCAGCAGCCTCCCTTTCTTACAGTCGGAGGAAGGCTACAATGAGCAGTTCTTC.

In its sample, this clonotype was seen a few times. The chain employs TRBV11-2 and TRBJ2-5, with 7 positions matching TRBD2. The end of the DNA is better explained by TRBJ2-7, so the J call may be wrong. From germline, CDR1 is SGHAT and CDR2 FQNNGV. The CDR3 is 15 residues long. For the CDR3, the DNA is TGTGCCAGCAGCTTAGTGGGCGGGGGCTCCTACGAGCAGTACTTC. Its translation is CASSLVGGGSYEQYF.

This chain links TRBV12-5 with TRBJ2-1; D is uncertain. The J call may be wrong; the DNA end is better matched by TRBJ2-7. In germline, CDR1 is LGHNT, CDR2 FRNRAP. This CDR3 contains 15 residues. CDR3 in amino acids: CASGLVHPNPYEQYF. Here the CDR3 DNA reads TGTGCTAGTGGTTTGGTACATCCTAACCCCTACGAGCAGTACTTC.